This paragraph covers one T cell receptor beta chain sequence. Antigen unknown. These data belong to a study of cytomegalovirus exposure and HLA in healthy donors. Study context: Out of roughly 170 million T cells, an earlier analysis found about 120 million unique TCR beta sequences in total.

Trimming removed 0 bases from V and 4 bases from J, with 7 bases in between. This CDR3 comprises 13 residues. Per germline, CDR1 LNHNV and CDR2 YYDKDF (reference sequence). Overall study results and limits: Segments of the TCR beta V type were, in most cases, productive about 87% or about 30% of the time in an earlier analysis. Sequencing likely produced, as an artifact, a cluster of highly shared sequence variants.

This PCR relied on a set of 60 Vbeta primers and 13 Jbeta primers. Only in-frame clones appear in the TCRdb table, and some are missing; sequencing was by immunoSEQ multiplex PCR. The sample yields about 170,000 clones, of which the top ten take up approximately 0.8%. The gene calls are TRBV15 and TRBJ2-7; D is unclear. This TCR was recovered from a woman between 18 and 29 years old in good health and CMV-seropositive. The sequencing input was PBMCs. Here the CDR3 DNA reads TGTGCCACCAGCAGAGATCTCCTTTACGAGCAGTACTTC. Its translation is CATSRDLLYEQYF. Variable domain in full (rest from reference TRBV15 and TRBJ2-7): DAMVIQNPRYQVTQFGKPVTLSCSQTLNHNVMYWYQQKSSQAPKLLFHYYDKDFNNEADTPDNFQSRRPNTSFCFLDIRSPGLGDTAMYLCATSRDLLYEQYFGPGTRLTVT.